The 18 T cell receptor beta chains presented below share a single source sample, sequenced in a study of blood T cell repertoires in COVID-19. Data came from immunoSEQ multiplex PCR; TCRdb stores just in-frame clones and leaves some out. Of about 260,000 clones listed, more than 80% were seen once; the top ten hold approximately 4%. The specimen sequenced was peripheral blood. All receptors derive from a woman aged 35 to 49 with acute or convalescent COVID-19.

The CDR3, as DNA: TGTGCCAGCAGTTACGATGACAGGGGGACTGAAGCTTTCTTT. Amino acids: CASSYDDRGTEAFF. The J gene is TRBJ1-1, the V gene TRBV6-5; 9 nucleotides agree with TRBD1. CDR1 and CDR2 from the germline V gene are MNHEY and SVGAGI. The CDR3 length is 14 residues. Trimming took 2 bases from V and 5 from J; bases not matched to a gene: 3.

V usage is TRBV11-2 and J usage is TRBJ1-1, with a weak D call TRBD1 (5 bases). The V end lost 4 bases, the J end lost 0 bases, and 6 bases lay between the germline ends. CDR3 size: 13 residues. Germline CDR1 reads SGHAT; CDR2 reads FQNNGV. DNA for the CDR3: TGTGCCAGCAGCTGGGACTTGAACACTGAAGCTTTCTTT. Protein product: CASSWDLNTEAFF.

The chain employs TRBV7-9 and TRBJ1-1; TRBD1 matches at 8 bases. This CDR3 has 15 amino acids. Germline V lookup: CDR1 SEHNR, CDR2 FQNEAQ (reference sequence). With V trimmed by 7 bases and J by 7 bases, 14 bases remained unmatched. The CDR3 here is CASTPPGQAYFEAFF. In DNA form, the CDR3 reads TGTGCCAGCACCCCCCCGGGACAGGCCTACTTTGAAGCTTTCTTT. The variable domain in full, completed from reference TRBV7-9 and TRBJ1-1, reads DTGVSQNPRHKITKRGQNVTFRCDPISEHNRLYWYRQTLGQGPEFLTYFQNEAQLEKSRLLSDRFSAERPKGSFSTLEIQRTEQGDSAMYLCASTPPGQAYFEAFFGQGTRLTVV.

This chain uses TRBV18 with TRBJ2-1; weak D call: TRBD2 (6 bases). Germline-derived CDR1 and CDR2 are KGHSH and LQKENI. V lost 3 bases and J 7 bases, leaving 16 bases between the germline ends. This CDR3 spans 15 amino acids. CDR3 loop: CASSPGDSPLNEQFF. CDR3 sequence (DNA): TGTGCCAGCTCACCCGGGGACTCCCCGTTGAATGAGCAGTTCTTC.

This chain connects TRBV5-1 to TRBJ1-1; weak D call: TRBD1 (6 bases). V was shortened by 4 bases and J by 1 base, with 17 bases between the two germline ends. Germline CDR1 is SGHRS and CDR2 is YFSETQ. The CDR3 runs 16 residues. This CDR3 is CASSPNAGEGNTEAFF. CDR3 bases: TGCGCCAGCAGCCCGAACGCAGGGGAGGGGAACACTGAAGCTTTCTTT. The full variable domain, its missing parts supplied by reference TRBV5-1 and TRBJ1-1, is KAGVTQTPRYLIKTRGQQVTLSCSPISGHRSVSWYQQTPGQGLQFLFEYFSETQRNKGNFPGRFSGRQFSNSRSEMNVSTLELGDSALYLCASSPNAGEGNTEAFFGQGTRLTVV.

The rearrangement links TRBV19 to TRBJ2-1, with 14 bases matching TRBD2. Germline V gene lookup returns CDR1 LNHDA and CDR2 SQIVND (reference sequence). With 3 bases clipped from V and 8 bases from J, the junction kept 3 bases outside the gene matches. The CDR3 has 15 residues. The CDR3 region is CASSIATSGGDEQFF. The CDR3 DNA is TGTGCCAGTAGTATTGCGACTAGCGGGGGGGATGAGCAGTTCTTC.

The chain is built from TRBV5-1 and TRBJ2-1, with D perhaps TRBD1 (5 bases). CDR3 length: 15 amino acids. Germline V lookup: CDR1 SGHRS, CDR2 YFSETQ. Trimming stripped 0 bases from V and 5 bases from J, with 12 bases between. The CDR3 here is CASSLGADIHNEQFF. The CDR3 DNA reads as TGCGCCAGCAGCTTGGGGGCGGACATTCACAATGAGCAGTTCTTC.

CDR3 region: CASTQQGAEYYGYTF. Here the CDR3 DNA reads TGTGCCAGTACCCAACAGGGGGCGGAGTACTATGGCTACACCTTC. The V call is TRBV19, the J call TRBJ1-2; TRBD1 matches at 9 bases. There are 15 residues in the CDR3. The germline CDR1 and CDR2 sequences are LNHDA and SQIVND (reference sequence). Trimming cost V 7 bases and J 3 bases; bases outside gene matches: 9.

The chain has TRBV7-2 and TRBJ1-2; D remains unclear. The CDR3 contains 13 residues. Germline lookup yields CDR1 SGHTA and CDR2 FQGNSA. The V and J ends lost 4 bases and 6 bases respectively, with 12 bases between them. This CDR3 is CASSSYPSDGYTF. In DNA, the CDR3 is TGTGCCAGCAGCTCTTACCCCTCGGATGGCTACACCTTC. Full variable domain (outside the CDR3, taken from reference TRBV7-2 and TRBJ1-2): GAGVSQSPSNKVTEKGKDVELRCDPISGHTALYWYRQSLGQGLEFLIYFQGNSAPDKSGLPSDRFSAERTGGSVSTLTIQRTQQEDSAVYLCASSSYPSDGYTFGSGTRLTVV.

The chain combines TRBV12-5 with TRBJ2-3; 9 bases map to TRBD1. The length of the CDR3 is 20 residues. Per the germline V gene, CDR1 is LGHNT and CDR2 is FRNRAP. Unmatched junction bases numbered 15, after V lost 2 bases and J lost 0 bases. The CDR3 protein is CASGLFPPGTGIFSTDTQYF. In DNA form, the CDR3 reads TGTGCTAGTGGTTTGTTCCCCCCCGGGACAGGGATTTTTAGCACAGATACGCAGTATTTT.

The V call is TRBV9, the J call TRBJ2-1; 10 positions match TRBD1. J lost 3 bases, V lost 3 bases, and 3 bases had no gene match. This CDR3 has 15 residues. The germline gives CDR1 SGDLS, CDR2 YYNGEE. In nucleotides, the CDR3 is TGTGCCAGCAGCGGGACAGGGGGACACTACAATGAGCAGTTCTTC. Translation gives CASSGTGGHYNEQFF.

The CDR3 DNA is TGTGCCAGCAGCTTCCGGGATCGGATGACCGGGGAGCTGTTTTTT. Its translation: CASSFRDRMTGELFF. The chain recombines TRBV7-2 with TRBJ2-2, with a tentative D call TRBD2 (5 bases). Germline values: CDR1 SGHTA, CDR2 FQGNSA. There are 15 residues in the CDR3. Deletions cut 3 bases from V and 5 bases from J, with 13 bases between.

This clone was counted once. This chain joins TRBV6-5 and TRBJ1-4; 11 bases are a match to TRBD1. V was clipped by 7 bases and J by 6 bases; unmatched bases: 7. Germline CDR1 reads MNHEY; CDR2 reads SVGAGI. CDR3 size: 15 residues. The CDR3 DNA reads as TGTGCCAGCACCTGGACAGGGGGCGCGGATGAAAAACTGTTTTTT. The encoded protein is CASTWTGGADEKLFF.

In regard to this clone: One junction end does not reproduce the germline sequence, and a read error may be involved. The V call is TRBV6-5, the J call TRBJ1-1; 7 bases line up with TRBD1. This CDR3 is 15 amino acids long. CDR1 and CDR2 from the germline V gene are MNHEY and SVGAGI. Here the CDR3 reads CASSPQGGWNAEAFF. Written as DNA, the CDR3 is TGTGCCAGCAGCCCCCAGGGGGGATGGAACGCTGAAGCTTTCTTT.

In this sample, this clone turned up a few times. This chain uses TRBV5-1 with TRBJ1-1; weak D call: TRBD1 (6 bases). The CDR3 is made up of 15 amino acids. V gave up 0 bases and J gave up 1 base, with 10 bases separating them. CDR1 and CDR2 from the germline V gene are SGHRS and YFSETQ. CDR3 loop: CASSLGWTENTEAFF. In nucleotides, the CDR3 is TGCGCCAGCAGCTTGGGCTGGACAGAGAACACTGAAGCTTTCTTT.

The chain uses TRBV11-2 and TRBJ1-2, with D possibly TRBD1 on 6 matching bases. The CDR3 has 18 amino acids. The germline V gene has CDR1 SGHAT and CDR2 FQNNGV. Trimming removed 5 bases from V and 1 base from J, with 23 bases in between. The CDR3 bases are TGTGCCAGCAGCCCCTTCACCTGGGACAAAGCCTATAACTATGGCTACACCTTC. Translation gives CASSPFTWDKAYNYGYTF.

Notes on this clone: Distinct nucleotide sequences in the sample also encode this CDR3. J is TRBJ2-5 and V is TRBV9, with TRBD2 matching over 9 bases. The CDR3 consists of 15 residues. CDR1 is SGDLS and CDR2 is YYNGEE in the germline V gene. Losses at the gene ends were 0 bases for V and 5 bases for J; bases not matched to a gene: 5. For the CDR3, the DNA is TGTGCCAGCAGCGTAGGCGGGGGGGCCGGGGAGACCCAGTACTTC. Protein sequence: CASSVGGGAGETQYF.

In DNA, the CDR3 is TGTGCCAGCAGTTACCGGGAATACACTGAAGCTTTCTTT. Its translation is CASSYREYTEAFF. The V call is TRBV6-5, the J call TRBJ1-1; no clear D gene. From germline, CDR1 is MNHEY and CDR2 SVGAGI. V was clipped by 2 bases and J by 3 bases, with 7 bases between them. This CDR3 region has 13 residues.